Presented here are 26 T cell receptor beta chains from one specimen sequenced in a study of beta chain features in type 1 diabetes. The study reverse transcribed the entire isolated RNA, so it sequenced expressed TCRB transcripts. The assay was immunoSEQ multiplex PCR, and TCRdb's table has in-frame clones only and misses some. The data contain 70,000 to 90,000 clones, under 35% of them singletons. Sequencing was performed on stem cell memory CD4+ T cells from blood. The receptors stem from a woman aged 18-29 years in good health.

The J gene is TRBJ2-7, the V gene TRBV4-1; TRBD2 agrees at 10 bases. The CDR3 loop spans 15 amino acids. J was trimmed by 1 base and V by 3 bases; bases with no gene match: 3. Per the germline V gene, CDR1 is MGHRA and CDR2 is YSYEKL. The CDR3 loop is CASSQGLAPSYEQYF. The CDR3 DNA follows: TGCGCCAGCAGCCAGGGACTAGCGCCTTCCTACGAGCAGTACTTC.

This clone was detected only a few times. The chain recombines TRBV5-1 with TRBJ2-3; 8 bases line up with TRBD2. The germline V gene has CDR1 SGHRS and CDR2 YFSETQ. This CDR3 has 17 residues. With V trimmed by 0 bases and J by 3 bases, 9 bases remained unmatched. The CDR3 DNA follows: TGCGCCAGCAGCTTGGGGATTAGCGGGGCGAGAACAGATACGCAGTATTTT. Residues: CASSLGISGARTDTQYF.

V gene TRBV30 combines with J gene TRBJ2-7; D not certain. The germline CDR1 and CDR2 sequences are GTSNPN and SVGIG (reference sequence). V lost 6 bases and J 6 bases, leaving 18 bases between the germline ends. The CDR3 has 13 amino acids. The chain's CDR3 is CACGRDSPGEQYF. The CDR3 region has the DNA TGTGCCTGTGGAAGAGACTCTCCGGGCGAGCAGTACTTC.

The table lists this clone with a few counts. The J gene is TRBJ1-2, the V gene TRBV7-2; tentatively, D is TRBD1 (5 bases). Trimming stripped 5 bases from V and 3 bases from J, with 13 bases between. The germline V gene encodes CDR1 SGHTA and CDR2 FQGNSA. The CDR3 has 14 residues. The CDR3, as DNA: TGTGCCAGCAGCCCCGGCGGGACGGACTATGGCTACACCTTC. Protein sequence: CASSPGGTDYGYTF.

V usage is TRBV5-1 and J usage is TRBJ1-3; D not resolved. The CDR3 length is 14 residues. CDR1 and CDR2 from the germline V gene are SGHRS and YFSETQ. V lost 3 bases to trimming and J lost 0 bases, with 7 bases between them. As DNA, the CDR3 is TGCGCCAGCAGCTATGACAACTCTGGAAACACCATATATTTT. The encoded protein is CASSYDNSGNTIYF.

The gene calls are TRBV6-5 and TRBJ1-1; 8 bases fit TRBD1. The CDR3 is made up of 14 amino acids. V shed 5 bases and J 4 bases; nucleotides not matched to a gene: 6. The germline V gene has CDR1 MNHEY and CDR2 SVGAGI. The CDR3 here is CASSKTGAATEAFF. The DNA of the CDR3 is TGTGCCAGCAGTAAGACAGGGGCGGCCACTGAAGCTTTCTTT.

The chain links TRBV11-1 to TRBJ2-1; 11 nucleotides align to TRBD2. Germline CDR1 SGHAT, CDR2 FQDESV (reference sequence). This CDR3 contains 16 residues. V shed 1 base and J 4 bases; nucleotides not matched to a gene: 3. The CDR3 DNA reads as TGTGCCAGCAGCTTAGAACTAGCGGGGGAGTACAATGAGCAGTTCTTC. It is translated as CASSLELAGEYNEQFF.

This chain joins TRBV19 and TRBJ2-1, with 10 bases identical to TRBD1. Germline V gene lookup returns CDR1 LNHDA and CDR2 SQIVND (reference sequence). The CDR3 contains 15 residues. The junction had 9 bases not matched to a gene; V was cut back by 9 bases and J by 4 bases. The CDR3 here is CASLKGQGQYNEQFF. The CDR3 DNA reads TGTGCCAGCCTGAAGGGACAGGGGCAGTACAATGAGCAGTTCTTC.

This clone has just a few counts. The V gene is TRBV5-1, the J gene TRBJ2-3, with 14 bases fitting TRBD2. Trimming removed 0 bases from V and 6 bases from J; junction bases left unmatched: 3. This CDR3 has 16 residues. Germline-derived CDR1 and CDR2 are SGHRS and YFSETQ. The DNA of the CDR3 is TGCGCCAGCAGCTTGGCCGGGACTAGCGGGGGTGATACGCAGTATTTT. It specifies CASSLAGTSGGDTQYF.

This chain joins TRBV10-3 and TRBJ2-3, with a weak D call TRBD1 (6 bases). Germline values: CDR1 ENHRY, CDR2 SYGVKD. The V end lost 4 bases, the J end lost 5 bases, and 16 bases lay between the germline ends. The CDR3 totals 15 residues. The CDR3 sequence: CAISVGQQGGDTQYF. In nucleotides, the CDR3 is TGTGCCATCAGTGTCGGACAGCAAGGGGGAGATACGCAGTATTTT.

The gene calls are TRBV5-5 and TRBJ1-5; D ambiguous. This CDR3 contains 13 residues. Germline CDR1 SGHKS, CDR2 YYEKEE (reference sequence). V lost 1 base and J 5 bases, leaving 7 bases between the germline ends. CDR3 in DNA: TGTGCCAGCAGCTTGAGAACGGATCAGCCCCAGCATTTT. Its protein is CASSLRTDQPQHF.

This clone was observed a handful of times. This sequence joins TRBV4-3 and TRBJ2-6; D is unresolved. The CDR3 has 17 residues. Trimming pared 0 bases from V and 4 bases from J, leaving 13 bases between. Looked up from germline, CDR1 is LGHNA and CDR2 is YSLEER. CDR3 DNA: TGCGCCAGCAGCCAAGAGCCCCCCGGGTTAGGGGCCAACGTCCTGACTTTC. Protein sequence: CASSQEPPGLGANVLTF.

The chain's CDR3 is CASSFYGQYNEQFF. The DNA for the CDR3 is TGTGCCAGCAGCTTTTACGGACAGTACAATGAGCAGTTCTTC. The chain carries TRBV5-4 and TRBJ2-1; tentative D call: TRBD1 (6 bases). This CDR3 region has 14 residues. Trimming left V 2 bases short and J 4 bases short, with 10 bases between. Per the germline V gene, CDR1 is SGHNT and CDR2 is YYREEE (reference sequence).

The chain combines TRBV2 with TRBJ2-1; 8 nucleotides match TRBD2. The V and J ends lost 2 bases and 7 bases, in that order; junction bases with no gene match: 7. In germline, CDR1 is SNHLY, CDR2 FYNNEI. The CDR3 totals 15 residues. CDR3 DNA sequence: TGTGCCAGCAGTGAAAGGGCGGGGGGTTGGAATGAGCAGTTCTTC. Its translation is CASSERAGGWNEQFF.

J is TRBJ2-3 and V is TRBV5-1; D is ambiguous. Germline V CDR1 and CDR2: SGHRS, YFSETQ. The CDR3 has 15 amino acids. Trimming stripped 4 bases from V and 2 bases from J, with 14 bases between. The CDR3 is CASSLLGSDTDTQYF. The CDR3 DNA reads TGCGCCAGCAGCCTGCTGGGCTCCGACACAGATACGCAGTATTTT.

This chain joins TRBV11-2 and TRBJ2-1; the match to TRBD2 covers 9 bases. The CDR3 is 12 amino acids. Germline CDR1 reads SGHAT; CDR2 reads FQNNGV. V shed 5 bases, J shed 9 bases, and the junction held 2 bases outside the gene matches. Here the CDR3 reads CASSISGGEQFF. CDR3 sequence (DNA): TGTGCCAGCAGCATTAGCGGGGGTGAGCAGTTCTTC.

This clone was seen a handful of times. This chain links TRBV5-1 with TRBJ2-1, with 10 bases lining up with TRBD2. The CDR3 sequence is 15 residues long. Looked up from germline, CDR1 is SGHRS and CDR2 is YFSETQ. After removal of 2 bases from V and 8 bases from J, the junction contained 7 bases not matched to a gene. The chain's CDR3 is CASSLAGGRIDEQFF. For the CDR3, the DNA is TGCGCCAGCAGCTTAGCGGGGGGGCGTATCGATGAGCAGTTCTTC.

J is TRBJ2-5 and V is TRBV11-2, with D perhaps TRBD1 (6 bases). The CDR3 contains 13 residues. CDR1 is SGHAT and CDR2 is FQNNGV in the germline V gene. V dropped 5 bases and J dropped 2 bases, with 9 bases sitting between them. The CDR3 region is CASSPGQQETQYF. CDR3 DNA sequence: TGTGCCAGCAGCCCGGGACAACAAGAGACCCAGTACTTC.

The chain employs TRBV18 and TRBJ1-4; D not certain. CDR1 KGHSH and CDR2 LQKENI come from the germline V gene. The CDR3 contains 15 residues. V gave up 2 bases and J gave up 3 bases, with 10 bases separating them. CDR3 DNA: TGTGCCAGCTCACCATATCGAGAGGCTAATGAAAAACTGTTTTTT. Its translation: CASSPYREANEKLFF. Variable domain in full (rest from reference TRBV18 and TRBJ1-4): NAGVMQNPRHLVRRRGQEARLRCSPMKGHSHVYWYRQLPEEGLKFMVYLQKENIIDESGMPKERFSAEFPKEGPSILRIQQVVRGDSAAYFCASSPYREANEKLFFGSGTQLSVL.

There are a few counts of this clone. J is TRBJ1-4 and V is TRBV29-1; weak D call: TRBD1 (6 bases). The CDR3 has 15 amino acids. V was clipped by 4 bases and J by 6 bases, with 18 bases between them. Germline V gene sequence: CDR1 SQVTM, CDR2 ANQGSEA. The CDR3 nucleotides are TGCAGCGTTGGTGTGCCGGCAGGGGTGGATGAAAAACTGTTTTTT. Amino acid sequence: CSVGVPAGVDEKLFF.

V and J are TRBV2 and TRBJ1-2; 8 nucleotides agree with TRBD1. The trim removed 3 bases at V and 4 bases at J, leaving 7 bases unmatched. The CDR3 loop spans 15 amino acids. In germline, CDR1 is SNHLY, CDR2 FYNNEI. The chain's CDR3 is CASSERQGLAYGYTF. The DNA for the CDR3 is TGTGCCAGCAGTGAGAGACAGGGGCTCGCCTATGGCTACACCTTC.

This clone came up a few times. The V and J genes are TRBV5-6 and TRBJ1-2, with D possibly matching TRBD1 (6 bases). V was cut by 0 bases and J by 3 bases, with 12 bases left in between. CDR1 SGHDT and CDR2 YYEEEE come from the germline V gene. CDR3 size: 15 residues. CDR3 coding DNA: TGTGCCAGCAGCTTGGTAGGGGGTACCGACTATGGCTACACCTTC. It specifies CASSLVGGTDYGYTF. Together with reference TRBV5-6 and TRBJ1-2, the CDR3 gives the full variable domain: DAGVTQSPTHLIKTRGQQVTLRCSPKSGHDTVSWYQQALGQGPQFIFQYYEEEERQRGNFPDRFSGHQFPNYSSELNVNALLLGDSALYLCASSLVGGTDYGYTFGSGTRLTVV.

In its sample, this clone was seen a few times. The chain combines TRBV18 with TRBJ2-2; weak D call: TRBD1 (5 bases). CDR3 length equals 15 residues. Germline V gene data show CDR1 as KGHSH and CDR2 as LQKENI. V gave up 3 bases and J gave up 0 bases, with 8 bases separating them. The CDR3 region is CASSPQGSNTGELFF. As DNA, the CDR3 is TGTGCCAGCTCACCTCAGGGTTCGAACACCGGGGAGCTGTTTTTT.

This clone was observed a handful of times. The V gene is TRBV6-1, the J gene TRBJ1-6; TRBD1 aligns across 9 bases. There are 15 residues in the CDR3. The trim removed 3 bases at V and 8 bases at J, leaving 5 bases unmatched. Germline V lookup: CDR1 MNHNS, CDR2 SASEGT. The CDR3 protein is CASSEGGQGHSPLHF. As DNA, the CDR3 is TGTGCCAGCAGTGAGGGGGGACAGGGACATTCACCCCTCCACTTT.

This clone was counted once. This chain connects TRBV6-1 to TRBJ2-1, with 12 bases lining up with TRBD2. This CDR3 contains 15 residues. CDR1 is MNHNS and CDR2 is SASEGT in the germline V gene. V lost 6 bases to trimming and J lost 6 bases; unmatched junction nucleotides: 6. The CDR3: CASRQLAGGSNEQFF. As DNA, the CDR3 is TGTGCCAGCAGACAACTAGCGGGAGGTTCCAATGAGCAGTTCTTC.

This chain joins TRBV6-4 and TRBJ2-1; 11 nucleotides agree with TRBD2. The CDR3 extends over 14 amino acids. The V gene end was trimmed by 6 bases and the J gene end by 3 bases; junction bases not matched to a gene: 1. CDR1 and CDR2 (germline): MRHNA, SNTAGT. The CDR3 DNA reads TGTGCCAGCAGCCTAGCGGGGGGCTACAATGAGCAGTTCTTC. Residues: CASSLAGGYNEQFF.